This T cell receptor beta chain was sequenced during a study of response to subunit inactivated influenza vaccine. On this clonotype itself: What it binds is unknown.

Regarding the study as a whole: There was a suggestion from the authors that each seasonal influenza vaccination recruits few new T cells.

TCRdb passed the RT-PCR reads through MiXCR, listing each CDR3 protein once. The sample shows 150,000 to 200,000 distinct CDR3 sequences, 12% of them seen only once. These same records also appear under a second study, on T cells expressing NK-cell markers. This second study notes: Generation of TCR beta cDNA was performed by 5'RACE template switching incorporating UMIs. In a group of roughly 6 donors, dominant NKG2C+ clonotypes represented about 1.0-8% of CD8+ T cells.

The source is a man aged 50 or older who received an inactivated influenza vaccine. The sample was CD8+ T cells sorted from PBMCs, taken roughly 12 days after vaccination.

CDR3 nucleotide sequence: TGTGCCAGCGGTGCGGGCTTCTCTGGGACAGGGGGCTACAATGAGCAGTTCTTC. This translates into CASGAGFSGTGGYNEQFF. The chain couples TRBV28 to TRBJ2-1; the match to TRBD1 covers 11 bases. Germline CDR1 is MDHEN and CDR2 is SYDVKM. This CDR3 spans 18 amino acids. With V trimmed by 8 bases and J by 3 bases, 15 bases remained unmatched.